The rows below give T cell receptor beta chains drawn from one sample of a study of TIL therapy for anti-PD-1-resistant metastatic lung cancer. The assay was immunoSEQ multiplex PCR, and TCRdb's table has in-frame clones only and misses some. The sample has approximately 45,000 clones, 70% to 85% seen once. Sequenced material: blood, taken at baseline. The receptors come from a man in his 70s with non-small cell lung cancer. Each CDR3 is given with its conserved first and last residue. D genes are given only for firm matches. A clone size is listed for some rows: how often the clone was seen (once, few, many), or a class if it is expanded.

j_call,clone_size,d_call,v_call,cdr3_nt,cdr3_aa
TRBJ2-7,once,NA,TRBV7-8,TGTGCCAGCAGCTTTATGGCGGGAACCTACGAGCAGTACTTC,CASSFMAGTYEQYF
TRBJ2-1,NA,NA,TRBV21-1,TGTGCCAGCAGCATGACTAGCGGGCTCTACAATGAGCAGTTCTTC,CASSMTSGLYNEQFF
TRBJ2-3,NA,TRBD1,TRBV27,TGTGCCAGCAGTTCGGGACAGGGGCCGTATGATACGCAGTATTTT,CASSSGQGPYDTQYF
TRBJ2-6,NA,TRBD2,TRBV6-1,TGTGCCAGCAGTGCGAGAGCGGGAACTGGGGCCAACGTCCTGACTTTC,CASSARAGTGANVLTF
TRBJ1-1,NA,NA,TRBV21-1,TGTGCCAGCAGCAAAGAACAGACCGTTAGAGCTTTCTTT,CASSKEQTVRAFF
TRBJ2-7,NA,NA,TRBV27,TGTGCCAGCAGTTTAGATGGACGAGCCTACGAGCAGTACTTC,CASSLDGRAYEQYF
TRBJ2-1,NA,NA,TRBV7-2,TGTGCCAGCAGCTTGGCGGATGAGCAGTTCTTC,CASSLADEQFF
TRBJ2-5,NA,TRBD2,TRBV5-1,TGCGCCAGCAGCCTGACTAGCGGGGAGGGGGAGACCCAGTACTTC,CASSLTSGEGETQYF
TRBJ2-2,once,TRBD2,TRBV15,TGTGCCACCAGCCTCCTAGCGGGACTGGAGGACACCGGGGAGCTGTTTTTT,CATSLLAGLEDTGELFF
TRBJ2-7,NA,TRBD1,TRBV28,TGTGCCAGCAGTTTGGACAGGGTGGGGTACGAGCAGTACTTC,CASSLDRVGYEQYF
TRBJ2-7,NA,NA,TRBV6-5,TGTGCCAGCAGCTTGCGGGGATCGTTCTACGAGCAGTACTTC,CASSLRGSFYEQYF
TRBJ2-2,few,TRBD2,TRBV10-3,TGTGCCATCAGAAGAGCGGGAGGAGGGAACACCGGGGAGCTGTTTTTT,CAIRRAGGGNTGELFF
TRBJ1-1,NA,NA,TRBV14,TGTGCCAGCAGCCAAGGAGTGATCACTGAAGCTTTCTTT,CASSQGVITEAFF
TRBJ2-7,few,TRBD2,TRBV13,TGTGCCAGCAGTACGGGGGGGAGGGAGCAGTACTTC,CASSTGGREQYF
TRBJ2-3,NA,TRBD1,TRBV6-1,TGTGCCAGTCAATCCGGACAGGTACTTGCAGATACGCAGTATTTT,CASQSGQVLADTQYF
TRBJ1-2,once,NA,TRBV7-2,TGTGCCAGCAGCCCTGAGAGAGCTAACTATGGCTACACCTTC,CASSPERANYGYTF
TRBJ2-2,NA,NA,TRBV6-5,TGTGCCAGCAGTTACTCGCGGCAGGGAGGCGGGGAGCTGTTTTTT,CASSYSRQGGGELFF
TRBJ2-7,NA,NA,TRBV7-5,TGTGCCAAAATACCGGGACTAGCGGAATACGAGCAGTACTTC,CAKIPGLAEYEQYF
TRBJ2-1,NA,NA,TRBV5-4,TGTGCCAGCAGCTTGGCCGTCCAGACAAATGAGCAGTTCTTC,CASSLAVQTNEQFF
TRBJ2-7,NA,NA,TRBV28,TGTGCCAGCAGTTTAAAAAGTGTGTGGGTTCCCTACGAGCAGTACTTC,CASSLKSVWVPYEQYF
TRBJ2-5,once,TRBD2,TRBV29-1,TGCAGCGTGGATAGTCCGACTAGCGGGAGGGGAGGAGAGACCCAGTACTTC,CSVDSPTSGRGGETQYF
TRBJ2-2,NA,TRBD1,TRBV6-5,TGTGCCAGCAGTTACGCCGGACAGGGGAAATCCGGGGAGCTGTTTTTT,CASSYAGQGKSGELFF
TRBJ2-1,NA,TRBD2,TRBV10-2,TGCGCCAGCAGTGAAGGGACTAGCGTATCCAATGAGCAGTTCTTC,CASSEGTSVSNEQFF
TRBJ2-2,NA,NA,TRBV5-1,TGCGCCAGCAGCTTACAGGGCAACACCGGGGAGCTGTTTTTT,CASSLQGNTGELFF
TRBJ2-1,NA,NA,TRBV10-3,TGTGCCATCAGTGAACAGGTTTACAATGAGCAGTTCTTC,CAISEQVYNEQFF
TRBJ2-7,NA,NA,TRBV5-1,TGCGCCAGCAGCTTGGATCCCAGCTCCTACGAGCAGTGCTTC,CASSLDPSSYEQCF
TRBJ1-1,NA,TRBD1,TRBV6-5,TGTGCCAGCAGTTACCAACAGGGGGCAAACACTGAAGCTTTCTTT,CASSYQQGANTEAFF
TRBJ2-7,NA,NA,TRBV27,TGTGCCAGCAGTTTTAAGGGGCTGGGTTACGAGCAGTACTTC,CASSFKGLGYEQYF
TRBJ2-3,NA,NA,TRBV19,TGTGCCAGTAGTAAAAATTCGTTACAGGGCTCAGATACGCAGTATTTT,CASSKNSLQGSDTQYF
TRBJ2-2,few,NA,TRBV27,TGTGCCAGCGGGGAACCTGGGTCTAGAAGGACCGGGGAGCTGTTTTTT,CASGEPGSRRTGELFF
TRBJ2-7,NA,TRBD2,TRBV28,TGTGCCAGCAGTTTTGCTAGCGGCAGCTCCTACGAGCAGTACTTC,CASSFASGSSYEQYF
TRBJ1-5,NA,NA,TRBV7-8,TGTGCCAGCAGCTCGGACAGTAGCAATCAGCCCCAGCATTTT,CASSSDSSNQPQHF
TRBJ2-6,NA,NA,TRBV5-5,TGTGCCAGCAGCTTATTGGCAGACAACTCTGGGGCCAACGTCCTGACTTTC,CASSLLADNSGANVLTF
TRBJ1-1,few,NA,TRBV27,TGTGCCAGCAGTTATCAGGGTATAGCTGAAGCTTTCTTT,CASSYQGIAEAFF
TRBJ2-3,NA,TRBD2,TRBV7-3,TGTGCCAGCAGCTTAGGGCTAGCGGCGTTCACAGATACGCAGTATTTT,CASSLGLAAFTDTQYF
TRBJ2-3,NA,TRBD2,TRBV5-1,TGCGCCAGCAGCTTGGCGACTAGCGGCACAGATACGCAGTATTTT,CASSLATSGTDTQYF
TRBJ2-1,NA,TRBD2,TRBV18,TGTGCCAGCTCACCGCGGACTAGCGGGAACAATGAGCAGTTCTTC,CASSPRTSGNNEQFF
TRBJ1-5,NA,TRBD1,TRBV7-9,TGTGCCAGCAGCACAGGGGCGACTCAGAATCAGCCCCAGCATTTT,CASSTGATQNQPQHF
TRBJ2-1,NA,TRBD2,TRBV7-7,TGTGCTAGCAGCTCCGGGACTAACTCCTACAATGAGCAGTTCTTC,CASSSGTNSYNEQFF
TRBJ1-2,NA,NA,TRBV9,TGTGCCAGCAGCGTAGTCCCAGGGACTGGCTACACCTTC,CASSVVPGTGYTF
TRBJ2-5,NA,NA,TRBV5-1,TGCGCCAGCAGCTTGGGGAACCAAGAGACCCAGTACTTC,CASSLGNQETQYF
TRBJ2-2,NA,TRBD2,TRBV5-1,TGCGCCAGCCGACCGGGGAGCGGGAGGACCGGGGAGCTGTTTTTT,CASRPGSGRTGELFF
TRBJ1-2,NA,TRBD1,TRBV7-9,TGTGCCAGCAGCGGGCGGACAGGGACGGTCGGCTATGGCTACACCTTC,CASSGRTGTVGYGYTF
TRBJ2-6,once,TRBD1,TRBV29-1,TGCAGCGTTGAATCGACAGGGCTGTCTGGGGCCAACGTCCTGACTTTC,CSVESTGLSGANVLTF
TRBJ1-5,NA,NA,TRBV28,TGTGCCAGCAGGCAGGGCGGCAATCAGCCCCAGCATTTT,CASRQGGNQPQHF
TRBJ1-2,NA,NA,TRBV28,TGTGCCAGCACCGACGGACGTAACTATGGCTACACCTTC,CASTDGRNYGYTF
TRBJ2-7,NA,NA,TRBV11-3,TGTGCCAGCAGCTTAGATCGGCAACTGCCTCGGTTC,CASSLDRQLPRF
TRBJ2-7,NA,TRBD2,TRBV28,TGTGCCAGCAGTTTATTAGCGGGGGGTGAGGGATACTTC,CASSLLAGGEGYF
TRBJ2-1,NA,TRBD1,TRBV5-1,TGCGCCAGCAGCCCCGGGACAGGGAACGATGAGCAGTTCTTC,CASSPGTGNDEQFF
TRBJ1-1,NA,NA,TRBV6-1,TGTGCCAGCAGTGAATCGGGGGTCAATGAAGCTTTCTTT,CASSESGVNEAFF
TRBJ2-1,once,TRBD2,TRBV30,TGTGCCTGGAGGTTAGCGGGAGCCCCCTTTCATGAGCAGTTCTTC,CAWRLAGAPFHEQFF
TRBJ2-2,NA,NA,TRBV6-1,TGTGCCAGCAGTGATACCCGCCGGGGGTCCGGGGAGCTGTTTTTT,CASSDTRRGSGELFF
TRBJ1-4,few,NA,TRBV5-1,TGCGCCAGCAGCTTGGAGGGTGGCGGTGAAAAACTGTTTTTT,CASSLEGGGEKLFF
TRBJ2-1,NA,TRBD2,TRBV28,TGTGCCAGCAGTTTGTTAGCGGGATCCTACAATGAGCAGTTCTTC,CASSLLAGSYNEQFF
TRBJ2-5,NA,NA,TRBV19,TGTGCCAGTAGTATCTCAGGAGACGAGGGGGAGACCCAGTACTTC,CASSISGDEGETQYF
TRBJ1-5,NA,NA,TRBV19,TGTGCCAGTAGTATGGGTAAGCCCCAGCATTTT,CASSMGKPQHF
TRBJ1-6,few,NA,TRBV5-6,TGTGCCAGCAGTCGTCGAGGTGCTAATTCACCCCTCCACTTT,CASSRRGANSPLHF
TRBJ2-7,NA,NA,TRBV28,TGTGCCAGCAGTCCCTTGTGGGCCGGGGAGCAGTACTTC,CASSPLWAGEQYF
TRBJ2-1,few,NA,TRBV9,TGTGCCAGCAGCGTAGGGACAGCAAATAATGAGCAGTTCTTC,CASSVGTANNEQFF
TRBJ2-6,NA,NA,TRBV7-3,TGTGCCGCACGGGTCTCTGGGGCCAACGTCCTGACTTTC,CAARVSGANVLTF